This TCR beta chain appears in the sequencing data of a study of blood T cell repertoires in COVID-19. Study summary: The United States, Italy and Spain supplied acute and convalescent COVID-19 samples. The analysed material was cDNA or gDNA that came from T cells, B-cell-depleted T cells, or PBMCs.

Original analysis: Scientists estimated how many nucleated cells there were by amplifying reference gene primers. Libraries were prepared by immunoSEQ multiplex PCR; TCRdb keeps only in-frame clonotypes and omits some of them. V and J calls and clone size are given by that table; D and trimming were obtained from the DNA. This table holds approximately 88,000 clones, roughly 82% found once. This CDR3 is 15 amino acids long. Germline V lookup: CDR1 SGHRS, CDR2 YFSETQ. The trim removed 1 base at V and 8 bases at J, leaving 9 bases unmatched. The specimen was peripheral blood. The rearrangement links TRBV5-1 to TRBJ1-1; 9 bases agree with TRBD1. The TCR was taken from an elderly woman with active or convalescent COVID-19. The DNA for the CDR3 is TGCGCCAGCAGCTTGTCACCACAGGGGGCTGGGGAAGCTTTCTTT. Protein product: CASSLSPQGAGEAFF.